This T cell receptor beta chain was documented in a study of blood T cell repertoires in COVID-19. Study details: The United States, Italy and Spain supplied acute and convalescent COVID-19 samples. PBMCs, B-cell-depleted T cells, or T cells were the source of the cDNA or gDNA that made up the material.

As processed by the authors: Estimated nucleated cell counts came from reference gene primer amplification. Clones were sequenced by immunoSEQ multiplex PCR, and TCRdb holds only the in-frame ones, with some missing. V, J and clone size were drawn from that table, and D and trimming were deduced from the DNA. The data contain roughly 80,000 clones, about 92% of them singletons. With 5 bases removed from V and 4 bases from J, the gap between germline ends came to 12 bases. Germline CDR1 MNHEY, CDR2 SMNVEV (reference sequence). This CDR3 comprises 13 residues. Source material: peripheral blood. This sequence joins TRBV27 and TRBJ2-7; a weak D match, TRBD1 (6 bases). The source of this sequence is a woman over 75 with active or convalescent COVID-19. CDR3: CASSPRTEYEQYF. The CDR3 DNA follows: TGTGCCAGCAGTCCGCGGACAGAGTACGAGCAGTACTTC.